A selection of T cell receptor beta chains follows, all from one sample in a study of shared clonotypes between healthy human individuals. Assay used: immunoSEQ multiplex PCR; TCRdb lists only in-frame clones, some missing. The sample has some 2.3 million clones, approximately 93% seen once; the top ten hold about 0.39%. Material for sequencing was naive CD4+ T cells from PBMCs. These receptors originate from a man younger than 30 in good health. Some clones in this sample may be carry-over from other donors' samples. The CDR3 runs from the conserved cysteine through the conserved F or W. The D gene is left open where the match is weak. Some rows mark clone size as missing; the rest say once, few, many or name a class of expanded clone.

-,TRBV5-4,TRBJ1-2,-,CASSQDSYGYTF,TGTGCCAGCAGTCAGGACAGCTATGGCTACACCTTC
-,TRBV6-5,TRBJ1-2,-,CASSYAGPYGYTF,TGTGCCAGCAGTTACGCGGGACCCTATGGCTACACCTTC
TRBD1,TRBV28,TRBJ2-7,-,CASSFLTGGATYEQYF,TGTGCCAGCAGTTTTTTAACAGGGGGCGCAACCTACGAGCAGTACTTC
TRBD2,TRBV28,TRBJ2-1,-,CASLPSGRLYNEQFF,TGTGCCAGCCTACCTAGCGGGAGACTATACAATGAGCAGTTCTTC
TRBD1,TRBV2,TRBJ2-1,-,CASSLDRGSYNEQFF,TGTGCCAGCAGCCTGGACAGGGGGTCCTACAATGAGCAGTTCTTC
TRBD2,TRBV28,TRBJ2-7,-,CASRPTGGTLYEQYF,TGTGCCAGCAGACCTACGGGAGGAACTCTCTACGAGCAGTACTTC
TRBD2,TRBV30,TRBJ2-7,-,CAWRGSGAYEQYF,TGTGCCTGGAGAGGTAGCGGGGCCTACGAGCAGTACTTC
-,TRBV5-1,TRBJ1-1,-,CASSLARLGGVEAFF,TGCGCCAGCAGCTTGGCCCGGCTGGGGGGCGTAGAAGCTTTCTTT
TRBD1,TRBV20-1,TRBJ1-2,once,CSAGTAHGYTF,TGCAGTGCTGGGACAGCCCATGGCTACACCTTC
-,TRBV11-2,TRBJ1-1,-,CASSLEVTVNTEAFF,TGTGCCAGCAGCTTAGAGGTGACGGTGAACACTGAAGCTTTCTTT
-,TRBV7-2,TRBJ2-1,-,CASSSPNLRSSYNEQFF,TGTGCCAGCAGCTCACCGAACCTCCGGAGCTCCTACAATGAGCAGTTCTTC
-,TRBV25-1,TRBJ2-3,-,CASLAASTDTQYF,TGTGCCAGCCTGGCGGCAAGCACAGATACGCAGTATTTT
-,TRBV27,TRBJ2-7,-,CASSFSEPPYEQYF,TGTGCCAGCAGTTTTTCGGAGCCCCCCTACGAGCAGTACTTC
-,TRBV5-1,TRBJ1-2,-,CASSLATGYYGYTF,TGCGCCAGCAGCTTGGCCACGGGCTACTATGGCTACACCTTC
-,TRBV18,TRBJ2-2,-,CASSKASTHNTGELFF,TGTGCCAGCTCAAAAGCAAGCACTCACAACACCGGGGAGCTGTTTTTT
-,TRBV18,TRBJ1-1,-,CASSQSPGEAFF,TGTGCCAGCTCGCAATCTCCGGGAGAAGCTTTCTTT
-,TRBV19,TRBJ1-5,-,CASSRYMEANQPQHF,TGTGCCAGTAGTAGGTACATGGAGGCCAATCAGCCCCAGCATTTT
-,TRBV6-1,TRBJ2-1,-,CASRIYNEQFF,TGTGCCAGCAGGATCTACAATGAGCAGTTCTTC
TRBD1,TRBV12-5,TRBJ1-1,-,CASGLGPWGQGYTEAFF,TGTGCTAGTGGTTTGGGACCGTGGGGACAGGGTTACACTGAAGCTTTCTTT
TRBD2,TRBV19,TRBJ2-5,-,CASSTSGGVRETQYF,TGTGCCAGTAGTACTAGCGGAGGGGTCCGGGAGACCCAGTACTTC
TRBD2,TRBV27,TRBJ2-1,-,CASSWGGTSGPNEQFF,TGTGCCAGCAGCTGGGGGGGGACTAGCGGGCCCAATGAGCAGTTCTTC
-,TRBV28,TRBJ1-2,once,CASSSPERNGYTF,TGTGCCAGCAGTTCCCCCGAGAGGAATGGCTACACCTTC
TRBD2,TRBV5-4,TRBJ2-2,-,CASSTVAGNTGELFF,TGTGCCAGCAGCACCGTAGCGGGAAACACCGGGGAGCTGTTTTTT
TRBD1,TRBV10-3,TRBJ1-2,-,CAITGGIGYTF,TGTGCCATCACAGGGGGCATAGGCTACACCTTC
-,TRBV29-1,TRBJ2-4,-,CSVEKEIGYAKNIQYF,TGCAGCGTTGAAAAGGAAATAGGGTATGCCAAAAACATTCAGTACTTC
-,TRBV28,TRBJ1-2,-,CASSLLAGEGYTF,TGTGCCAGCAGTTTATTGGCAGGGGAAGGCTACACCTTC
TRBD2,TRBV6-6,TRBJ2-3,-,CASSTSGMSTDTQYF,TGTGCCAGCAGTACAAGCGGGATGTCAACAGATACGCAGTATTTT
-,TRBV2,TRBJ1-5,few,CASSDHTGPINQPQHF,TGTGCCAGCAGTGATCACACAGGGCCGATTAATCAGCCCCAGCATTTT
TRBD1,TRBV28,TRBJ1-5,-,CASSLTGGGQPQHF,TGTGCCAGCAGCCTCACAGGGGGCGGACAGCCCCAGCATTTT
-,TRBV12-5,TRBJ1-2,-,CASGLSSALGYTF,TGTGCTAGTGGTTTGAGTTCGGCGCTTGGCTACACCTTC
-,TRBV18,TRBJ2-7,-,CASSREAVTTSYEQYF,TGTGCCAGCTCACGAGAAGCGGTAACTACCTCCTACGAGCAGTACTTC
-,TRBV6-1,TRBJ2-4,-,CASAGEQLAKNIQYF,TGTGCCAGCGCCGGCGAGCAGTTAGCCAAAAACATTCAGTACTTC
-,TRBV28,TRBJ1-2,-,CASPPEDYGYTF,TGTGCCAGCCCTCCGGAGGACTATGGCTACACCTTC
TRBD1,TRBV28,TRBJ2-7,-,CASTDRTEQYF,TGTGCCAGCACGGACAGGACCGAGCAGTACTTC
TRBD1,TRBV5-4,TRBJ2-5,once,CASSYRTGSVETQYF,TGTGCCAGCAGTTACAGGACAGGGTCCGTAGAGACCCAGTACTTC
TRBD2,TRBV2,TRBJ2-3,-,CASRKPPGLAGGPDADTQYF,TGTGCCAGCAGAAAACCCCCGGGACTAGCGGGAGGGCCGGACGCAGATACGCAGTATTTT
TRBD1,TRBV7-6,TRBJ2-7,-,CASSVDRAVVEQYF,TGTGCCAGCAGCGTGGACAGGGCCGTCGTCGAGCAGTACTTC
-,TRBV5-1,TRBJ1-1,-,CASSLAGGTNTEAFF,TGCGCCAGCAGCTTGGCCGGGGGGACGAACACTGAAGCTTTCTTT
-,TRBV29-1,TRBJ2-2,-,CSVTSQTNTGELFF,TGCAGCGTCACAAGTCAGACTAACACCGGGGAGCTGTTTTTT
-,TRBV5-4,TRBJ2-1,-,CASSSDREQFF,TGTGCCAGCAGTTCCGACCGTGAGCAGTTCTTC
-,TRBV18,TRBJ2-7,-,CASSPLQGGSYEQYF,TGTGCCAGCTCACCACTGCAGGGGGGGTCCTACGAGCAGTACTTC
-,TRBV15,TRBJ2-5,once,CATSRVSVETQYF,TGTGCCACCAGCAGAGTTAGCGTAGAGACCCAGTACTTC
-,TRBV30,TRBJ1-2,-,CAWSGVFYGYTF,TGTGCCTGGAGTGGCGTTTTCTATGGCTACACCTTC
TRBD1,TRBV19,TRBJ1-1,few,CASSRDRLNTEAFF,TGTGCCAGTAGTCGGGACAGGTTGAACACTGAAGCTTTCTTT
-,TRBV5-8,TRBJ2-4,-,CASSPPLRTWEPIQYF,TGTGCCAGCAGTCCGCCTTTGAGGACATGGGAACCAATTCAGTACTTC
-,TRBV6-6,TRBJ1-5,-,CASRAGQNQPQHF,TGTGCCAGCAGAGCGGGACAAAATCAGCCCCAGCATTTT
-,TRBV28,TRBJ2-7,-,CASSLSSSGSYEQYF,TGTGCCAGCAGTTTGTCGTCCAGCGGGTCCTACGAGCAGTACTTC
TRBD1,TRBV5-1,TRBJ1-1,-,CASSLGTGKTEAFF,TGCGCCAGCAGCCTAGGGACAGGGAAAACTGAAGCTTTCTTT
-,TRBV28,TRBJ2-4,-,CASRTGLAKNIQYF,TGTGCCAGCAGAACAGGGCTAGCCAAAAACATTCAGTACTTC
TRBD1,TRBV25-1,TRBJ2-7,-,CASLPGQGNYEQYF,TGTGCCAGCCTCCCGGGACAGGGTAACTACGAGCAGTACTTC
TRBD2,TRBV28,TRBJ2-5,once,CASKTSGETQYF,TGTGCCAGCAAGACTAGCGGAGAGACCCAGTACTTC
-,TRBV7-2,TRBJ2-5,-,CASSGGRRETQYF,TGTGCCAGCAGCGGGGGCCGGAGGGAGACCCAGTACTTC
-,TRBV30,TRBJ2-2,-,CAWSEELSTGELFF,TGTGCCTGGAGCGAGGAGCTCTCCACCGGGGAGCTGTTTTTT
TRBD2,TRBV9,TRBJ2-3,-,CASSVDGRVGTDTQYF,TGTGCCAGCAGCGTAGACGGGAGGGTGGGCACAGATACGCAGTATTTT
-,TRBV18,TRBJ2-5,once,CASSPVDSQETQYF,TGTGCCAGCTCACCAGTGGACAGCCAAGAGACCCAGTACTTC
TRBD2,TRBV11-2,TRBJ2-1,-,CASSLDWGTTHNEQFF,TGTGCCAGCAGCTTAGATTGGGGGACTACTCACAATGAGCAGTTCTTC
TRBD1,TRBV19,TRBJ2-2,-,CASSPTGDTGELFF,TGTGCCAGTAGTCCGACAGGGGACACCGGGGAGCTGTTTTTT
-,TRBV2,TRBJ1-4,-,CASTRTRNEKLFF,TGTGCCAGCACTCGAACGCGGAATGAAAAACTGTTTTTT
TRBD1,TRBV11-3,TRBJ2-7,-,CASSPPGQDYEQYF,TGTGCCAGCAGCCCACCGGGACAGGACTACGAGCAGTACTTC
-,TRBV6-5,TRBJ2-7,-,CASSYRAGAYEQYF,TGTGCCAGCAGTTATAGGGCAGGGGCCTACGAGCAGTACTTC